The entry below gives a single T cell receptor beta chain sequence along with its context. The method was immunoSEQ multiplex PCR; TCRdb's version includes in-frame clones alone and lacks a portion of them. The sample lists about 23,000 clones, approximately 80% occurring once. The data stem from a study of somatic mutations in cytotoxic T cells in rheumatoid arthritis. The CDR3 is 14 residues long. V lost 4 bases and J lost 1, with 8 bases in between. The V gene's germline CDR1 is SNHLY and CDR2 FYNNEI. The source of this sequence is an adult with rheumatoid arthritis. The rearrangement joins TRBV2 to TRBJ1-3; D gene ambiguous. The sequencing input was CD8+ T cells sorted from blood. Written as DNA, the CDR3 is TGTGCCAGCAGTGGATTGGCATCTGGAAACACCATATATTTT. It specifies CASSGLASGNTIYF.